This TCR beta chain was captured by sequencing in a study of blood T cell repertoires in COVID-19. About the study: There were acute and convalescent COVID-19 samples, and they came from the United States, Italy and Spain. PBMCs, B-cell-depleted T cells, or T cells provided the cDNA or gDNA that made up the material.

Methods used by the authors: Amplification of reference gene primers was used by the study to estimate nucleated cell counts. Some clones are missing from TCRdb's copy, which holds only in-frame ones; the method was immunoSEQ multiplex PCR. Clone size and the V and J calls come from that table; the DNA yielded D and trimming. The repertoire has more than 100,000 clones, just over 70% of them found once; the top ten carry 0.65% to 0.95%. The specimen was peripheral blood. This clonotype originated in a human donor with acute or convalescent COVID-19. The donor label of this sample is uncertain.

Here the CDR3 reads CASSLAGSYEQYF. The CDR3 DNA reads TGTGCCAGCAGCTTGGCAGGGTCCTACGAGCAGTACTTC. This chain joins TRBV7-9 and TRBJ2-7; perhaps TRBD1 as D (5 bases). The CDR3 loop spans 13 amino acids. Trimming cost V 3 bases and J 1 base, with 7 bases left between them. Germline-derived CDR1 and CDR2 are SEHNR and FQNEAQ (reference sequence).